This TCR beta chain is drawn from a study of response to subunit inactivated influenza vaccine. MiXCR, run by TCRdb on the RT-PCR reads, gives a single entry per CDR3 protein. The repertoire holds 550,000 to 800,000 distinct CDR3 sequences, with more than 15% as singletons. On this clonotype itself: Its antigen is unidentified.

General study points: The authors suggested that every seasonal influenza vaccination recruits few new T cells.

The V gene end was trimmed by 5 bases and the J gene end by 7 bases; junction bases not matched to a gene: 9. The CDR3 covers 14 residues. Germline CDR1 and CDR2: SGHVS and FNYEAQ. The sequences come from PBMCs from blood, collected 12 days after vaccination. The clonotype was recovered from a man between 50 and 59 years old who received an inactivated influenza vaccine. V and J are TRBV7-6 and TRBJ2-7; 9 bases align to TRBD1. Written as DNA, the CDR3 is TGTGCCAGCAGCCCTCTCGGGACAGGGAGAGAGCAGTACTTC. This translates into CASSPLGTGREQYF. Supplemented by reference TRBV7-6 and TRBJ2-7, the full variable domain reads GAGVSQSPRYKVTKRGQDVALRCDPISGHVSLYWYRQALGQGPEFLTYFNYEAQQDKSGLPNDRFSAERPEGSISTLTIQRTEQRDSAMYRCASSPLGTGREQYFGPGTRLTVT.